The clone carrying this T cell receptor beta chain was detected a few times. Its target is not known. The data stem from a study of beta chain features in type 1 diabetes. Study results and caveats: There was a moderate but significant shortening of TCRB CDR3s in all four CD4+ subsets of Type 1 diabetes patients.

The CDR3 totals 14 residues. Germline-derived CDR1 and CDR2 are LNHDA and SQIVND (reference sequence). V lost 8 bases to trimming and J lost 5 bases, with 18 bases between them. The sequenced template was cDNA made from the entire isolated RNA. Measured with immunoSEQ multiplex PCR; TCRdb has only the in-frame clones, and not every one. The sample carries 300,000 or so clones, 14% recorded once. The sequencing sample was made of naive CD4+ T cells from blood. The chain combines TRBV19 with TRBJ2-5; possibly TRBD2 for D (7 bases). The TCR sequence derives from a man aged 30-40 years with type 1 diabetes. The CDR3 region has the DNA TGTGCCAGTCGACGGGGGGCAGGGTCGGAGACCCAGTACTTC. Encoded protein: CASRRGAGSETQYF.